What follows describes a single TCR beta chain. It has no known antigen specificity. No per-base quality is available; no much larger clone lies one base away. This sample is drawn from a study of human thymus T cells (dated by TCRdb to 2020 to 2022). Looking at the study overall: The study characterized TCR alpha and beta repertoires from roughly eight infant thymus samples and four related peripheral blood samples. The cohort included 5 or 6 male and a couple of female infants, with donor ages spanning 7 to 244 days.

Study-level results and caveats: On average, thymus samples gave 750,000 to 1,000,000 unique TCRB clonotypes, whereas blood samples gave roughly 80,000. The related research reported highly overlapping thymic TCR repertoires among unrelated individuals. V and J gene segment usage appeared biased in both thymic and peripheral blood repertoires.

Thymus tissue was obtained as surgical resects removed during corrective cardiac surgery. Immunologically healthy infants undergoing open corrective cardiac surgery for congenital heart defects in Finland were used as donors. Thymocytes were freed from the tissue by mechanical means and kept at -70 degrees C as pellets of roughly 8.5-30 million cells. A QIAsymphony instrument was used to extract genomic DNA from frozen cell pellets. The CDR3 runs 17 residues from the cysteine to the phenylalanine. The sequence is cut down to CDR3 DNA, 51 bases in frame from base 1. V was cut back by 0 bases and J by 0 bases, leaving a gap of 12 bases between them. For CDR1 and CDR2, the germline V gene lists MGHRA and YSYEKL. Using the immunoSEQ multiplex PCR assay, the TCRB and TCRAD loci were amplified from a standardized quantity of quality-controlled genomic DNA. Amplicons spanned the V(D)J region at a length sufficient to cover the CDR3 and identify V and J genes. The commercial immunoSEQ service was used to sequence amplicons on an Illumina platform. In the original analysis: Primer bias and sequencing errors were corrected as previously described, and TCRAD and TCRB were defined on the basis of the IMGT database. The repertoires were analysed using immunoSEQ Analyzer 3.0 and VDJTools for basic statistics, V/J segment usage, diversity estimates, rarefaction and pairwise overlap. Diversity was estimated using the Chao1, ChaoE, Efron-Thisted, Shannon and inverse Simpson indices, and was also estimated on datasets down-sampled to the size of the smallest sample. Repertoire overlap was determined by strict matching of CDR3 nucleotide sequence, V gene and J gene, and Jaccard-based multidimensional scaling clustering was applied. TCRdb re-hosts the immuneACCESS table, in-frame sequences only. Its copies lack some clones; in the studies checked, an unresolved V gene accounts for under half of them, and the cause for the rest is not known. The V and J calls and clone size are taken from that table; D and trimming were inferred from the DNA. In this sample the table shows roughly 130,000 clones, around 95% of which occur a single time. The top ten hold 0.02% to 0.025% of the sample.

This TCR was sampled from a boy under three years old with a congenital heart defect but otherwise immunologically healthy. Recombination linked TRBV4-1 to TRBJ1-3, with the D gene not confidently named. Source material: thymus tissue. The CDR3 region has the sequence CASSQDPGCASGNTIYF. The nucleotide sequence reads TGCGCCAGCAGCCAAGATCCCGGCTGTGCCTCTGGAAACACCATATATTTT.